The rows below give T cell receptor beta chains drawn from one sample of a study of T cell responses to AZD1222 COVID-19 vaccine. Assay: immunoSEQ multiplex PCR; the TCRdb copy retains only in-frame clones and omits some. The top ten clones hold around 3.9% of a sample with approximately 44,000 clones, roughly 80% of them seen once. This specimen consisted of peripheral blood, obtained on day 0 of AZD1222 vaccination. The origin of the receptors is an adult in good health. Each CDR3 is given with its conserved first and last residue. A D gene is named only where the DNA matches it firmly. Clone sizes are given selectively: once, few, many, or a class where the clone is expanded.

.,TRBV28,.,15,TRBJ1-3,TGTGCCAGCAGTTCGGACATACGAACTGGAAACACCATATATTTT,CASSSDIRTGNTIYF
.,TRBV28,few,14,TRBJ2-7,TGTGCCAGCAGTTTTGGGGGGTCCCTCTACGAGCAGTACTTC,CASSFGGSLYEQYF
TRBD1,TRBV28,few,15,TRBJ1-1,TGTGCCAGCAGCCTCAGGGGGGTTGTGAACACTGAAGCTTTCTTT,CASSLRGVVNTEAFF
.,TRBV5-6,.,15,TRBJ1-5,TGTGCCAGCAGCTCCTGGGCGGCGGGGAATCAGCCCCAGCATTTT,CASSSWAAGNQPQHF
TRBD1,TRBV18,few,15,TRBJ1-2,TGTGCCAGCTCACCAGACAGGGGCGAGGCGTGGGGCTACACCTTC,CASSPDRGEAWGYTF
TRBD2,TRBV5-1,.,16,TRBJ2-7,TGCGCCAGCAGCTTGGCGGGGGGTATAAGTGGATACGAGCAGTACTTC,CASSLAGGISGYEQYF
.,TRBV6-5,.,12,TRBJ1-1,TGTGCCAGCAGAGACCAGCACACTGAAGCTTTCTTT,CASRDQHTEAFF
TRBD1,TRBV5-1,.,15,TRBJ2-7,TGCGCCAGCAGCCCATCCGGGACAGGGGCCTACGAGCAGTACTTC,CASSPSGTGAYEQYF
.,TRBV27,.,12,TRBJ1-6,TGTGCCAGCAGTTTAGGGGGTAGGACCCTCCACTTT,CASSLGGRTLHF
.,TRBV12-1,.,13,TRBJ2-7,TGTGCCAGCAGCCTGCGACTAGCGATCGAGCAGTACTTC,CASSLRLAIEQYF
TRBD1,TRBV5-1,.,13,TRBJ1-6,TGCGCCAGCAGCCAGGACAGGGGCGCACCCCTCCACTTT,CASSQDRGAPLHF
TRBD1,TRBV5-4,.,13,TRBJ1-5,TGTGCCAGCAGCTTTGACAGGGATCAGCCCCAGCATTTT,CASSFDRDQPQHF
.,TRBV12-5,.,14,TRBJ2-3,TGTGCTAGTGGGTCTGACTCTAGCACAGATACGCAGTATTTT,CASGSDSSTDTQYF
.,TRBV5-1,.,16,TRBJ2-5,TGCGCCAGCAGCTTGGATTCAGCCGCCTCGGGTACGAGCCAGTACTTC,CASSLDSAASGTSQYF
.,TRBV4-2,few,17,TRBJ2-2,TGTGCCAGCAGCCAAGATCTCGCCGCCCGAAACACCGGGGAGCTGTTTTTT,CASSQDLAARNTGELFF
.,TRBV4-3,.,14,TRBJ1-5,TGCGCCAGCAGCCAAGTCGGGGCTAATCAGCCCCAGCATTTT,CASSQVGANQPQHF
.,TRBV11-3,few,15,TRBJ1-2,TGTGCCAGCAGCTTAGGCCCGGCCCGGGACGGAACCTACACCTTC,CASSLGPARDGTYTF
.,TRBV6-5,.,14,TRBJ2-2,TGTGCCAGCAGTATGAACCGGTACACCGGGGAGCTGTTTTTT,CASSMNRYTGELFF
.,TRBV28,.,19,TRBJ1-5,TGTGCCAGCAGTTTATACGAATTTTTGGGGGAAAGGGGCAATCAGCCCCAGCATTTT,CASSLYEFLGERGNQPQHF
TRBD1,TRBV12-3/TRBV12-4,few,13,TRBJ1-5,TGTGCCAGCAGGGCAGGGGGCGTTCAGCCCCAGCATTTT,CASRAGGVQPQHF
.,TRBV27,.,15,TRBJ2-1,TGTGCCAGCAGTTGGAGCGCGAGCTCCTACAATGAGCAGTTCTTC,CASSWSASSYNEQFF
TRBD1,TRBV6-6,.,16,TRBJ2-2,TGTGCCAGCAGTTACACACGACAGGGCCCCACCGGGGAGCTGTTTTTT,CASSYTRQGPTGELFF
.,TRBV27,medium-sized,13,TRBJ2-7,TGTGCCAGCAGTTTGAACAGATTTGTCGAGCAGTACTTC,CASSLNRFVEQYF
.,TRBV11-2,.,14,TRBJ2-3,TGTGCCAGCAGCTTAGACAGGGGAACAGATACGCAGTATTTT,CASSLDRGTDTQYF
TRBD1,TRBV19,.,17,TRBJ1-5,TGTGCCAGTAGTCCCCTTCAGACAGGGGCAGGAGATCAGCCCCAGCATTTT,CASSPLQTGAGDQPQHF
.,TRBV7-9,.,16,TRBJ2-1,TGTGCCAGCAGCTACTTTTCGGGGTCCGGTTACAATGAGCAGTTCTTC,CASSYFSGSGYNEQFF
.,TRBV4-2,.,14,TRBJ2-7,TGTGCCAGCAGCCAAGTTAAGGACGCCTACGAGCAGTACTTC,CASSQVKDAYEQYF
TRBD1,TRBV28,.,15,TRBJ2-2,TGTGCCAGCAGTTTGTTTAACAGGGGACCCGGGGAGCTGTTTTTT,CASSLFNRGPGELFF